The rows below give T cell receptor beta chains drawn from one sample of a study of blood T cell repertoires in COVID-19. Method: immunoSEQ multiplex PCR; TCRdb's copy keeps in-frame clones and lacks some. The sample lists 110,000 to 150,000 clones, roughly 79% occurring once. The sequenced material came from peripheral blood. All receptors derive from a man in his forties or fifties with active or convalescent COVID-19. Both conserved end residues are part of each CDR3. A D gene is named only where the DNA matches it firmly. Not every row has a clone size; where given, it reads once, few, many or a size class.

clone_size	v_call	j_call	d_call	cdr3_nt	cdr3_aa
NA	TRBV5-1	TRBJ1-6	TRBD1	TGCGCCAGCAGACAGGGGGTAGACTATAATTCACCCCTCCACTTT	CASRQGVDYNSPLHF
NA	TRBV10-3	TRBJ1-1	NA	TGTGCCATCACAACCCCGGGGGAGAACACTGAAGCTTTCTTT	CAITTPGENTEAFF
NA	TRBV5-4	TRBJ2-3	NA	TGTGCCAGCAGCTTGTCCACAGACACAGATACGCAGTATTTT	CASSLSTDTDTQYF
NA	TRBV5-1	TRBJ2-1	TRBD2	TGCGCCAGCAGCTCGGGACTAGCGGGAGCCCATGAGCAGTTCTTC	CASSSGLAGAHEQFF
NA	TRBV19	TRBJ1-5	NA	TGTGCCAGTACCGTCTCGGGTGAAGGTCAGCCCCAGCATTTT	CASTVSGEGQPQHF
NA	TRBV28	TRBJ2-2	NA	TGTGCCAGCAGCGTAGTACCCACCGGGGAGCTGTTTTTT	CASSVVPTGELFF
NA	TRBV11-3	TRBJ2-3	NA	TGTGCCAGCAGCTTTATAAGCACAGATACGCAGTATTTT	CASSFISTDTQYF
NA	TRBV27	TRBJ1-1	NA	TGTGCCAGCAGTTTATCGGAGGGACACACTGAAGCTTTCTTT	CASSLSEGHTEAFF
NA	TRBV2	TRBJ1-5	TRBD1	TGTGCCAGCACCGAACAGGGGGCAAGACAGCCCCAGCATTTT	CASTEQGARQPQHF
once	TRBV4-1	TRBJ2-7	TRBD2	TGCGCCAGCAGCCTCGCCGAACTAGCGGGAGTGCCGCATTACTTC	CASSLAELAGVPHYF
NA	TRBV28	TRBJ2-3	NA	TGTGCCAGCACCCTCGGAGCAGGCACAGATACGCAGTATTTT	CASTLGAGTDTQYF
NA	TRBV24-1	TRBJ1-2	TRBD1	TGTGCCACCAGTGACCGCGGACAGGGGGTGGATGGCTACACCTTC	CATSDRGQGVDGYTF
few	TRBV2	TRBJ2-1	TRBD1	TGTGCCAGCAAGGGGGCGCCCAGCGGTTACAATGAGCAGTTCTTC	CASKGAPSGYNEQFF
NA	TRBV11-2	TRBJ2-2	NA	TGTGCCAGCAGCTTAGGTATTGCGGTCTCCGGGGAGCTGTTTTTT	CASSLGIAVSGELFF
NA	TRBV4-1	TRBJ2-1	NA	TGCGCCAGCACCCCCCTAGGCTCCCTCAATGAGCAGTTCTTC	CASTPLGSLNEQFF
NA	TRBV7-7	TRBJ2-5	TRBD1	TGTGCCAGCAGCTTAGAAGTTTGGCAGGGGGCCTGGGAGACCCAGTACTTC	CASSLEVWQGAWETQYF
few	TRBV29-1	TRBJ1-5	TRBD1	TGCAGCGTCTCCCGGGACAGGAATCAGCCCCAGCATTTT	CSVSRDRNQPQHF
NA	TRBV4-1	TRBJ2-7	TRBD2	TGCGCCAGCAGCCTCCAGTTTACTAGCGGGAGACAGTCCTACGAGCAGTACTTC	CASSLQFTSGRQSYEQYF
few	TRBV14	TRBJ1-2	NA	TGTGCCAGCAGCCAAGGGGCGCTCTACACCTTC	CASSQGALYTF
NA	TRBV3-1/TRBV3-2	TRBJ2-2	TRBD1	TGTGCCAGCAGGCTAGACAGGGTTCGGACCGGGGAGCTGTTTTTT	CASRLDRVRTGELFF
NA	TRBV16	TRBJ1-2	TRBD1	TGTGCCAGCAGCCAGAATATCCCACCGCAGACAGGGTACGGCTACACCTTC	CASSQNIPPQTGYGYTF
NA	TRBV25-1	TRBJ2-1	TRBD1	TGTGCCAGCAGTGTCGGGACAGGGTCCTACAATGAGCAGTTCTTC	CASSVGTGSYNEQFF
NA	TRBV24-1	TRBJ1-5	TRBD1	TGTGCCACCGGAGGGGGACAGAGCAATCAGCCCCAGCATTTT	CATGGGQSNQPQHF
NA	TRBV19	TRBJ2-5	NA	TGTGCCAGTAGTATAATTAACCAAGAGACCCAGTACTTC	CASSIINQETQYF
NA	TRBV24-1	TRBJ2-4	TRBD1	TGTGCCACCAGTGATTTGAGGGACAGGGAAAATTCGTACTTC	CATSDLRDRENSYF
few	TRBV7-9	TRBJ1-6	NA	TGTGCCAGCAGCCCGGGGGTCTATTCACCCCTCCACTTT	CASSPGVYSPLHF
NA	TRBV27	TRBJ2-6	TRBD1	TGTGCCAGCAGTTTCGTCCAGGGGGACTCTGGGGCCAACGTCCTGACTTTC	CASSFVQGDSGANVLTF
NA	TRBV29-1	TRBJ1-2	TRBD1	TGCAGCGTAACCGAGGATCCGGGACAGGGGATTTATTATGGCTACACCTTC	CSVTEDPGQGIYYGYTF
NA	TRBV27	TRBJ2-2	NA	TGTGCCAGCAGTTTAGGCAGGGCCACCGGGGAGCTGTTTTTT	CASSLGRATGELFF
NA	TRBV4-1	TRBJ1-5	NA	TGCGCCAGCAGCCAAGAGAGTCTCCTTTTCGGCAATCAGCCCCAGCATTTT	CASSQESLLFGNQPQHF
few	TRBV19	TRBJ2-2	TRBD2	TGTGCCAGTAGTAGGCGCCCGGCACTAGCGGGGAACACCGGGGAGCTGTTTTTT	CASSRRPALAGNTGELFF
few	TRBV28	TRBJ1-5	NA	TGTGCCAGCAGTTTTATAGGGGGTACTAGCAATCAGCCCCAGCATTTT	CASSFIGGTSNQPQHF
NA	TRBV11-2	TRBJ2-1	NA	TGTGCCAGCAGCCCTGGGGGTAGGGGGCATAGGAGCGGGGAGCAGTTCTTC	CASSPGGRGHRSGEQFF
NA	TRBV28	TRBJ1-5	NA	TGTGCCAGCAGTTTCGGGGGAGGGGCCCGCCAGCCCCAGCATTTT	CASSFGGGARQPQHF
NA	TRBV4-2	TRBJ2-1	TRBD2	TGTGCCAGCAGCCCGTCGGCCGGGACTACCTCCTACAATGAGCAGTTCTTC	CASSPSAGTTSYNEQFF
NA	TRBV11-3	TRBJ2-1	TRBD2	TGTGCCAGCAGCTTCACAGCGGGGTGGGGTTACAATGAGCAGTTCTTC	CASSFTAGWGYNEQFF
NA	TRBV27	TRBJ2-1	TRBD2	TGTGCCAGCAGCTCCTGGACTAGATCCAATGAGCAGTTCTTC	CASSSWTRSNEQFF
NA	TRBV7-2	TRBJ2-2	TRBD2	TGTGCCAGCAGCTTAACTAGCGGGAGGGCCTCCACCGGGGAGCTGTTTTTT	CASSLTSGRASTGELFF
NA	TRBV5-1	TRBJ2-3	TRBD2	TGCGCCAGCAGCTCCAACGCGGGGGGGGCCGTAGATACGCAGTATTTT	CASSSNAGGAVDTQYF
NA	TRBV6-5	TRBJ2-1	TRBD2	TGTGCCAGCAGTTACTCGAGGCGGGAGGGGAATGAGCAGTTCTTC	CASSYSRREGNEQFF
NA	TRBV19	TRBJ1-2	NA	TGTGCCACCAGGGACTCCCCAAGTGACTATGGCTACACCTTC	CATRDSPSDYGYTF
NA	TRBV27	TRBJ1-5	TRBD1	TGTGCCAGCAGTTTCTTTCCGGACAGGGATAATCAGCCCCAGCATTTT	CASSFFPDRDNQPQHF
NA	TRBV9	TRBJ2-5	NA	TGTGCCAGCAGCGTAGCTGAGACCCAGTACTTC	CASSVAETQYF
once	TRBV7-8	TRBJ1-4	NA	TGTGCCAGCAGCTTAGCGCGGGGGGAGAATGAAAAACTGTTTTTT	CASSLARGENEKLFF
NA	TRBV1	TRBJ1-1	NA	TGCACCAGCAGCCAAGATCGTGCCAGGGCAACTGAAGCTTTCTTT	CTSSQDRARATEAFF
few	TRBV11-3	TRBJ2-1	NA	TGTGCCAGCAGCTTATCGCTCCGGTACAATGAGCAGTTCTTC	CASSLSLRYNEQFF
NA	TRBV11-2	TRBJ2-4	TRBD1	TGTGCCAGCAGCCAGGGACAGTCCCCCGCCAAAAACATTCAGTACTTC	CASSQGQSPAKNIQYF
NA	TRBV7-3	TRBJ2-5	NA	TGTGCCAGCAGCTCCGCGATCAGGGCAGGAGAGACCCAGTACTTC	CASSSAIRAGETQYF
few	TRBV20-1	TRBJ1-2	NA	TGCAGTGCGTGGGCCGCCATGGGCTACACCTTC	CSAWAAMGYTF
NA	TRBV7-8	TRBJ2-3	NA	TGTGCCAGCAGCCGGACGGGACATCGCACAGATACGCAGTATTTT	CASSRTGHRTDTQYF
NA	TRBV18	TRBJ2-7	TRBD2	TGTGCCAGCTCGGGACGGCCGGGACTAGCGTCCTCCTACGAGCAGTACTTC	CASSGRPGLASSYEQYF
NA	TRBV7-3	TRBJ2-1	NA	TGTGCCAGCAGCCCCCCCGGCGGATACAATGAGCAGTTCTTC	CASSPPGGYNEQFF
once	TRBV6-2/TRBV6-3	TRBJ2-7	TRBD2	TGTGCCAGCAGTTACTCGGGGACTAGCATTCACGAGCAGTACTTC	CASSYSGTSIHEQYF
NA	TRBV4-1	TRBJ1-2	NA	TGCGCCAGCAGCCAAGGACAGTATTTGAGCTACACCTTC	CASSQGQYLSYTF